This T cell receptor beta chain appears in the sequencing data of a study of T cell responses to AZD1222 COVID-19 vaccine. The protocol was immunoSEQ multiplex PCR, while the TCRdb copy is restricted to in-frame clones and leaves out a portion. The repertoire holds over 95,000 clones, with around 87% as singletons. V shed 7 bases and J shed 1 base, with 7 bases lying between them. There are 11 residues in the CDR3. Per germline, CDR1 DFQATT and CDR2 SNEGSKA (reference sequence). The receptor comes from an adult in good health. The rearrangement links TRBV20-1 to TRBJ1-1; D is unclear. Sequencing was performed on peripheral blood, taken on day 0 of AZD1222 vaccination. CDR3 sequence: CSVWRNTEAFF. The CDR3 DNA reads TGCAGTGTCTGGAGGAACACTGAAGCTTTCTTT.